These 9 T cell receptor beta chains came from one sample sequenced in a study of CD8+ T cells in alopecia areata. Treatment given: oral pan-JAK inhibitor, 5-10 mg twice daily. RNA was extracted and reverse transcribed into cDNA as the sequencing template. The table came from immunoSEQ multiplex PCR; TCRdb's copy has only in-frame clones and leaves some out. The table records around 300,000 clones, 60% of them present only once. The starting material was CD4+ T cells sorted from blood, obtained around week 52, from a patient treated with tofacitinib. These receptors originate from a human donor with alopecia areata.

This clone was counted only a few times. The rearrangement uses TRBV10-3 and TRBJ1-1; perhaps TRBD1 as D (5 bases). This CDR3 contains 15 residues. Trimming left V 0 bases short and J 4 bases short, with 12 bases between. CDR1 ENHRY and CDR2 SYGVKD come from the germline V gene. The CDR3 is CAISESKGLGTEAFF. The DNA for the CDR3 is TGTGCCATCAGTGAGTCGAAGGGGTTGGGCACTGAAGCTTTCTTT.

This chain links TRBV30 with TRBJ2-1, with 8 positions matching TRBD1. Germline V gene sequence: CDR1 GTSNPN, CDR2 SVGIG (reference sequence). J lost 2 bases, V lost 0 bases, and 3 bases had no gene match. This CDR3 region has 15 residues. The CDR3: CAWSVPGGPYNEQFF. The CDR3 DNA sequence: TGTGCCTGGAGTGTACCAGGGGGCCCCTACAATGAGCAGTTCTTC.

This sequence joins TRBV14 and TRBJ1-2; D call uncertain. This CDR3 spans 13 amino acids. Germline V gives CDR1 SGHDN, CDR2 FVKESK. Trimming removed 3 bases from V and 1 base from J, with 6 bases in between. In nucleotides, the CDR3 is TGTGCCAGCAGCCAGGGCCATAACTATGGCTACACCTTC. It specifies CASSQGHNYGYTF.

The chain is built from TRBV9 and TRBJ2-3; 13 bases are shared with TRBD2. This CDR3 contains 16 residues. V lost 4 bases to trimming and J lost 5 bases; unmatched junction nucleotides: 7. Germline CDR1 and CDR2: SGDLS and YYNGEE. CDR3 sequence (DNA): TGTGCCAGCAGCCCCCGACTAGCGGGGGGCCTAGATACGCAGTATTTT. It yields the protein CASSPRLAGGLDTQYF. The full variable domain, rest sourced from reference TRBV9 and TRBJ2-3, is DSGVTQTPKHLITATGQRVTLRCSPRSGDLSVYWYQQSLDQGLQFLIQYYNGEERAKGNILERFSAQQFPDLHSELNLSSLELGDSALYFCASSPRLAGGLDTQYFGPGTRLTVL.

The chain joins TRBV7-9 to TRBJ1-5; tentatively, D is TRBD1 (5 bases). Trimming shortened V by 7 bases and J by 6 bases, and 10 bases separated the two germline ends. The CDR3 loop spans 12 amino acids. Germline loops: CDR1 SEHNR, CDR2 FQNEAQ (reference sequence). CDR3 protein: CASTRGAQPQHF. For the CDR3, the DNA is TGTGCCAGCACGAGGGGTGCTCAGCCCCAGCATTTT.

This clone was found once. This rearrangement joins TRBV9 to TRBJ2-5, with 8 positions matching TRBD2. CDR1 and CDR2 from the germline V gene are SGDLS and YYNGEE. The CDR3 length is 16 residues. V was pared by 2 bases and J by 1 base, with 7 bases of the junction left unmatched. CDR3 sequence (DNA): TGTGCCAGCAGCGTGACGACGGGGGGGGTCCAAGAGACCCAGTACTTC. Encoded protein: CASSVTTGGVQETQYF.

The sample holds a few counts of this clone. This chain joins TRBV29-1 and TRBJ2-1; 8 bases fit TRBD2. Unmatched junction bases numbered 4, after V lost 2 bases and J lost 4 bases. Germline CDR1 is SQVTM and CDR2 is ANQGSEA. This CDR3 spans 14 amino acids. The chain's CDR3 is CSVELAGRYNEQFF. The CDR3 nucleotides read TGCAGCGTTGAATTAGCGGGGAGATACAATGAGCAGTTCTTC.

The chain has TRBV30 and TRBJ2-5, with TRBD1 identical over 9 bases. Germline V gene lookup returns CDR1 GTSNPN and CDR2 SVGIG (reference sequence). With V trimmed by 0 bases and J by 4 bases, 3 bases remained unmatched. The CDR3 sequence is 14 residues long. Written as DNA, the CDR3 is TGTGCCTGGAGTGTCGGGACAGGGAGAGAGACCCAGTACTTC. This sequence encodes CAWSVGTGRETQYF.

The chain is built from TRBV30 and TRBJ1-2; no reliable D call. Trimming shortened V by 0 bases and J by 0 bases, and 8 bases separated the two germline ends. CDR3 size: 14 residues. Germline CDR1 is GTSNPN and CDR2 is SVGIG (reference sequence). The CDR3 is CAWSVWASNYGYTF. The DNA for the CDR3 is TGTGCCTGGAGTGTATGGGCATCTAACTATGGCTACACCTTC.